Below, 20 T cell receptor beta chains from the same sample are listed, as sequenced in a study of immune evolution from preneoplasia to lung adenocarcinoma. Profiling relied on immunoSEQ multiplex PCR, and the TCRdb table lists in-frame clones only, not all of them. The sample carries under 4,500 clones, over 70% recorded once. Sequencing used FFPE atypical adenomatous hyperplasia tissue from the lung. Subset here: atypical adenomatous hyperplasia (AAH), lung preneoplasia. The source is a person aged 70 to 85 with lung adenocarcinoma.

The V and J genes are TRBV11-3 and TRBJ2-7; TRBD2 might be the D (5 bases). The CDR3 totals 15 residues. Germline loops: CDR1 SGHNT, CDR2 YENEEA. V was pared by 1 base and J by 4 bases, with 14 bases between. CDR3 sequence: CASSLVREKTYEQYF. DNA of the CDR3: TGTGCCAGCAGCTTAGTGAGGGAAAAAACTTACGAGCAGTACTTC.

V and J are TRBV6-1 and TRBJ1-2; 9 bases fit TRBD1. Germline V lookup: CDR1 MNHNS, CDR2 SASEGT. The CDR3 spans 14 residues. Losses at the gene ends were 6 bases for V and 4 bases for J; bases not matched to a gene: 6. The CDR3: CASSSGDRAYGYTF. CDR3 coding DNA: TGTGCCAGCAGCTCCGGGGACAGGGCCTATGGCTACACCTTC.

The table lists this clone with a few counts. V usage is TRBV11-3 and J usage is TRBJ2-1; D is perhaps TRBD1 or TRBD2 (5 bases each). Looked up from germline, CDR1 is SGHNT and CDR2 is YENEEA. Trimming took 3 bases from V and 8 from J, leaving 14 bases between them. The CDR3 runs 14 residues. In nucleotides, the CDR3 is TGTGCCAGCAGCTTTATATCCGGGGACGATGAGCAGTTCTTC. Protein product: CASSFISGDDEQFF.

V is TRBV5-1 and J is TRBJ2-5; 9 positions agree with TRBD2. The CDR3 is 16 amino acids. V was pared by 0 bases and J by 2 bases, with 5 bases of the junction left unmatched. CDR1 and CDR2 (germline): SGHRS, YFSETQ. This chain's CDR3 is CASSLAAREGQETQYF. In nucleotides, the CDR3 is TGCGCCAGCAGCTTGGCGGCGCGGGAGGGTCAAGAGACCCAGTACTTC.

The V call is TRBV10-3, the J call TRBJ2-7; D uncertain. This CDR3 region has 14 residues. CDR1 and CDR2 (germline): ENHRY, SYGVKD. V was shortened by 7 bases and J by 6 bases, with 19 bases between the two germline ends. The CDR3 here is CAINSPGQTGEQYF. CDR3 in DNA: TGTGCCATCAACAGTCCCGGGCAAACGGGCGAGCAGTACTTC.

The genes are TRBV18 and TRBJ2-3; 9 nucleotides agree with TRBD1. Germline V lookup: CDR1 KGHSH, CDR2 LQKENI. The CDR3 length is 16 residues. V lost 0 bases, J lost 0 bases, and 1 base stayed unmatched. CDR3: CASSPPGQGSTDTQYF. CDR3 DNA: TGTGCCAGCTCACCACCGGGACAGGGAAGCACAGATACGCAGTATTTT. Combining the CDR3 with reference TRBV18 and TRBJ2-3 gives the whole variable domain NAGVMQNPRHLVRRRGQEARLRCSPMKGHSHVYWYRQLPEEGLKFMVYLQKENIIDESGMPKERFSAEFPKEGPSILRIQQVVRGDSAAYFCASSPPGQGSTDTQYFGPGTRLTVL.

The chain carries TRBV5-1 and TRBJ1-1; D is unclear. The CDR3 sequence is 14 residues long. V was pared by 3 bases and J by 3 bases, with 12 bases between. CDR1 SGHRS and CDR2 YFSETQ come from the germline V gene. This CDR3 reads CASSSGSRYTEAFF. The CDR3 region has the DNA TGCGCCAGCAGCTCCGGAAGCCGATACACTGAAGCTTTCTTT.

The rearrangement uses TRBV5-1 and TRBJ2-3; the match to TRBD2 covers 9 bases. This CDR3 comprises 18 residues. Germline CDR1 is SGHRS and CDR2 is YFSETQ. The V and J ends lost 0 bases and 1 base, in that order; junction bases with no gene match: 9. This chain's CDR3 is CASSLALAGASGTDTQYF. The CDR3 bases are TGCGCCAGCAGCTTGGCGTTAGCGGGAGCTTCGGGCACAGATACGCAGTATTTT.

Notes on this clone: In the same sample, other DNA sequences code for this CDR3. V and J are TRBV29-1 and TRBJ2-7; no definite D call. There are 13 residues in the CDR3. Germline CDR1 is SQVTM and CDR2 is ANQGSEA. Trimming stripped 1 base from V and 4 bases from J, with 11 bases between. Here the CDR3 DNA reads TGCAGCGTTGAAGGGCAGGTTGGATACGAGCAGTACTTC. It codes for CSVEGQVGYEQYF.

This clone has a single count. V usage is TRBV29-1 and J usage is TRBJ2-5; possible D gene TRBD1, 6 bases. CDR3 size: 12 residues. Between the trimmed V and J ends, which lost 5 bases and 3 bases, there was a span of 10 bases. CDR1 is SQVTM and CDR2 is ANQGSEA in the germline V gene. This CDR3 reads CSVRRGEETQYF. DNA of the CDR3: TGCAGCGTTCGCAGGGGAGAAGAGACCCAGTACTTC.

This chain links TRBV6-1 with TRBJ1-1; D unclear. The germline CDR1 and CDR2 sequences are MNHNS and SASEGT. CDR3 length equals 14 residues. The V and J ends lost 2 bases and 1 base respectively, with 8 bases between them. The CDR3 reads CASSEIVANTEAFF. The CDR3 coding sequence is TGTGCCAGCAGTGAAATAGTCGCGAACACTGAAGCTTTCTTT.

The genes are TRBV7-2 and TRBJ1-4; D remains unclear. This CDR3 comprises 16 residues. Germline V gene sequence: CDR1 SGHTA, CDR2 FQGNSA. V lost 1 base, J lost 7 bases, and 16 bases lay in between. The DNA of the CDR3 is TGTGCCAGCAGCTTAGACACAAACAAAGGGAGTGAAAAACTGTTTTTT. Its protein product is CASSLDTNKGSEKLFF.

As regards this clone: One junction end does not reproduce the germline sequence, and a read error may be involved. The chain joins TRBV18 to TRBJ2-5; 10 positions match TRBD2. The CDR3 is 15 amino acids. In germline, CDR1 is KGHSH, CDR2 LQKENI. CDR3 region: CASSPPRDRLAGQHF. Written as DNA, the CDR3 is TGTGCCAGCTCACCACCCCGGGACCGACTAGCGGGCCAACACTTC.

The chain combines TRBV6-6 with TRBJ2-3; 10 bases are a match to TRBD2. Trimming cost V 6 bases and J 4 bases; bases outside gene matches: 7. This CDR3 spans 15 amino acids. Per germline, CDR1 MNHNY and CDR2 SVGAGI (reference sequence). The CDR3 DNA is TGTGCCAGCAGAAGGGCCGGGACTAGCGCAGATACGCAGTATTTT. It specifies CASRRAGTSADTQYF.

This chain connects TRBV6-4 to TRBJ2-3; perhaps TRBD1 as D (5 bases). V was clipped by 0 bases and J by 9 bases, with 10 bases between them. CDR3 length: 13 amino acids. Germline CDR1 and CDR2: MRHNA and SNTAGT. The CDR3: CASSDSTDGTQYF. DNA of the CDR3: TGTGCCAGCAGTGACTCGACAGATGGGACGCAGTATTTT.

V and J are TRBV4-1 and TRBJ1-1; D is perhaps TRBD1 (5 bases). Germline CDR1 MGHRA, CDR2 YSYEKL. CDR3 length: 13 amino acids. The germline V and J ends were trimmed by 4 bases and 5 bases, with 11 bases remaining between them. The CDR3 loop is CASSRQGGTEAFF. CDR3 coding DNA: TGCGCCAGCAGCCGGCAGGGTGGAACTGAAGCTTTCTTT.

V is TRBV7-2 and J is TRBJ2-1, with no clear D. Germline assignment: CDR1 SGHTA and CDR2 FQGNSA. V was cut by 1 base and J by 0 bases, with 7 bases left in between. The CDR3 covers 15 residues. The DNA for the CDR3 is TGTGCCAGCAGCTTAGACTTCGCCTCCTACAATGAGCAGTTCTTC. Its translation: CASSLDFASYNEQFF.

This sequence joins TRBV6-5 and TRBJ2-1; TRBD2 agrees at 11 bases. The CDR3 totals 15 residues. Germline loops: CDR1 MNHEY, CDR2 SVGAGI. V lost 4 bases, J lost 8 bases, and 7 bases stayed unmatched. CDR3 residues: CASSFFSGRADEQFF. CDR3 coding DNA: TGTGCCAGCAGTTTTTTTAGCGGGAGGGCCGATGAGCAGTTCTTC.

This chain connects TRBV18 to TRBJ1-4; no clear D gene. Germline V gives CDR1 KGHSH, CDR2 LQKENI. Deletions cut 3 bases from V and 0 bases from J, with 5 bases between. CDR3 size: 14 residues. For the CDR3, the DNA is TGTGCCAGCTCACCCGAAACAACTAATGAAAAACTGTTTTTT. This codes for CASSPETTNEKLFF.

V and J are TRBV11-2 and TRBJ1-1; D uncertain. The germline V gene encodes CDR1 SGHAT and CDR2 FQNNGV. The CDR3 consists of 16 residues. Trimming removed 3 bases at V and 0 bases at J, with 14 bases between. The CDR3 sequence: CASSFSLQAMNTEAFF. DNA of the CDR3: TGTGCCAGCAGCTTTTCGCTTCAGGCGATGAACACTGAAGCTTTCTTT.